The 14 T cell receptor beta chains below all came from one sample that was sequenced in a study of identical twins. TCRdb used MiXCR to reprocess the 5' RACE reads, holding one entry per CDR3 protein. The data hold around 1.7 million distinct CDR3 sequences, with less than 40% observed a single time. Sequencing was carried out using cord blood. Receptors originate from a newborn girl in good health.

The chain joins TRBV5-4 to TRBJ1-2; 8 positions match TRBD1. The CDR3 is 15 amino acids. V gave up 3 bases and J gave up 4 bases; unmatched junction bases: 8. Germline V CDR1 and CDR2: SGHNT, YYREEE (reference sequence). The CDR3 nucleotides are TGTGCCAGCAGCTCGCAACCAGGGGGCGCCTATGGCTACACCTTC. This translates into CASSSQPGGAYGYTF. The full variable domain, rest sourced from reference TRBV5-4 and TRBJ1-2, is ETGVTQSPTHLIKTRGQQVTLRCSSQSGHNTVSWYQQALGQGPQFIFQYYREEENGRGNFPPRFSGLQFPNYSSELNVNALELDDSALYLCASSSQPGGAYGYTFGSGTRLTVV.

The rearrangement uses TRBV4-2 and TRBJ1-5, with 7 nucleotides matching TRBD1. There are 12 residues in the CDR3. V shed 4 bases and J 11 bases; nucleotides not matched to a gene: 5. CDR1 LGHNA and CDR2 YNFKEQ come from the germline V gene. The CDR3 sequence: CASSPSGGAQHF. Written as DNA, the CDR3 is TGTGCCAGCAGCCCCTCAGGGGGGGCCCAGCATTTT.

J is TRBJ2-7 and V is TRBV7-2; D may be TRBD2 (6 bases). The last part of the DNA fits TRBJ2-5 better; the J call may be wrong. The germline gives CDR1 SGHTA, CDR2 FQGNSA. The CDR3 runs to 14 residues. CDR3 DNA sequence: TGTGCCAGCAGCTTAGAATTGCTAGCGGAGACCCAGTACTTC. This translates into CASSLELLAETQYF.

The chain has TRBV20-1 and TRBJ2-7; the D gene is possibly TRBD1 (5 bases). V was trimmed by 4 bases and J by 6 bases, leaving 16 bases between them. Germline CDR1 reads DFQATT; CDR2 reads SNEGSKA (reference sequence). CDR3 length: 13 amino acids. This CDR3 is CSAMGPKSAEQYF. Written as DNA, the CDR3 is TGCAGTGCTATGGGGCCTAAGTCGGCCGAGCAGTACTTC.

This clonotype was observed a handful of times. This rearrangement joins TRBV29-1 to TRBJ1-1; 8 bases agree with TRBD1. The germline gives CDR1 SQVTM, CDR2 ANQGSEA. The CDR3 has 13 amino acids. Trimming cost V 7 bases and J 0 bases; bases outside gene matches: 4. This CDR3 is CSAGDRLNTEAFF. CDR3 nucleotide sequence: TGCAGCGCTGGGGACAGGCTGAACACTGAAGCTTTCTTT.

This chain uses TRBV10-3 with TRBJ1-5; 7 bases match TRBD1. CDR1 and CDR2 (germline): ENHRY, SYGVKD. CDR3 size: 13 residues. J was trimmed by 7 bases and V by 2 bases; bases with no gene match: 2. The CDR3 loop is CAISEEGAQPQHF. The CDR3 nucleotides are TGTGCCATCAGTGAGGAGGGGGCGCAGCCCCAGCATTTT.

This clonotype was seen only a few times. V and J are TRBV29-1 and TRBJ2-1; TRBD1 is a possible D gene (5 bases). CDR3 length: 14 amino acids. V lost 7 bases, J lost 1 base, and 14 bases lay in between. Germline CDR1 and CDR2: SQVTM and ANQGSEA. CDR3 region: CSAPRKGSYNEQFF. The DNA of the CDR3 is TGCAGCGCCCCGAGGAAGGGGTCCTACAATGAGCAGTTCTTC.

The table lists this clonotype with a few counts. V gene TRBV20-1 combines with J gene TRBJ2-7; TRBD1 aligns across 10 bases. Germline V CDR1 and CDR2: DFQATT, SNEGSKA (reference sequence). Trimming at V came to 0 bases and at J to 4 bases, leaving 9 bases not matched to a gene. CDR3 length equals 16 residues. The CDR3, as DNA: TGCAGTGCTAGAGATTTCGCAGGGACAGGGGAGTACGAGCAGTACTTC. This encodes CSARDFAGTGEYEQYF.

The J gene is TRBJ1-2, the V gene TRBV28, with D hard to call. V lost 6 bases to trimming and J lost 2 bases, with 10 bases between them. The germline V gene has CDR1 MDHEN and CDR2 SYDVKM. This CDR3 contains 13 residues. CDR3 bases: TGTGCCAGCAGACCCCCCCAAAACTATGGCTACACCTTC. Protein product: CASRPPQNYGYTF.

The chain is built from TRBV20-1 and TRBJ1-5; 7 nucleotides agree with TRBD1. Trimming removed 0 bases from V and 4 bases from J; junction bases left unmatched: 6. This CDR3 has 15 amino acids. In germline, CDR1 is DFQATT, CDR2 SNEGSKA (reference sequence). CDR3 protein: CSARETGARNQPQHF. DNA for the CDR3: TGCAGTGCTAGAGAAACAGGGGCCCGGAATCAGCCCCAGCATTTT.

The chain carries TRBV4-2 and TRBJ1-2; D gene uncertain. In germline, CDR1 is LGHNA, CDR2 YNFKEQ. V was pared by 0 bases and J by 4 bases, with 15 bases between. The CDR3 is 16 residues long. CDR3 nucleotide sequence: TGTGCCAGCAGCCAAGATCAAGCCGGGCCCCTCTATGGCTACACCTTC. Translation gives CASSQDQAGPLYGYTF.

This clonotype was recorded many times. The J gene is TRBJ2-3, the V gene TRBV29-1; 10 nucleotides line up with TRBD2. V was pared by 1 base and J by 1 base, with 2 bases of the junction left unmatched. CDR1 and CDR2 from the germline V gene are SQVTM and ANQGSEA. There are 15 residues in the CDR3. CDR3 bases: TGCAGCGTTGAAGGAACTAGCGGGGGCACAGATACGCAGTATTTT. Its protein product is CSVEGTSGGTDTQYF.

This clonotype was seen once. This chain joins TRBV28 and TRBJ2-5; 7 nucleotides align to TRBD2. The DNA matches TRBJ2-7 better at its end, which makes the J call doubtful. The CDR3 is made up of 14 amino acids. Per germline, CDR1 MDHEN and CDR2 SYDVKM. The CDR3 DNA sequence: TGTGCCAGCAGTCCCCCTACGACGGGGGGCGAGCAGTACTTC. Translated: CASSPPTTGGEQYF.

This clonotype came up many times. The chain carries TRBV20-1 and TRBJ2-3; D perhaps matches TRBD2 (5 bases). Trimming shortened V by 6 bases and J by 5 bases, and 9 bases separated the two germline ends. Germline-derived CDR1 and CDR2 are DFQATT and SNEGSKA (reference sequence). This CDR3 is 11 amino acids long. CDR3 bases: TGCAGTGCCCCTGGAGGAGATACGCAGTATTTT. Protein product: CSAPGGDTQYF.